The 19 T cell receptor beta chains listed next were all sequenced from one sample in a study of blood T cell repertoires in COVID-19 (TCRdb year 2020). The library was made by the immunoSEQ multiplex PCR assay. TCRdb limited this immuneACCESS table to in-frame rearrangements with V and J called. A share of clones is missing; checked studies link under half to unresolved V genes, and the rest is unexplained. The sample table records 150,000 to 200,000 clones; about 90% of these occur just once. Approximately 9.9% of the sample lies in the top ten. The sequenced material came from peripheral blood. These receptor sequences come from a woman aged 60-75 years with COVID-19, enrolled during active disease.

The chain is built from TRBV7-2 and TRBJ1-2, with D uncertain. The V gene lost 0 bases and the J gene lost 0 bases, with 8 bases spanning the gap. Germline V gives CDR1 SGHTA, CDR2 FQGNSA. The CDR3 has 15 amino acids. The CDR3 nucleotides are TGTGCCAGCAGCTTAGCGCGCGGGGCTAACTATGGCTACACCTTC. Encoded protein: CASSLARGANYGYTF. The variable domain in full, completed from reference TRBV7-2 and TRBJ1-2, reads GAGVSQSPSNKVTEKGKDVELRCDPISGHTALYWYRQSLGQGLEFLIYFQGNSAPDKSGLPSDRFSAERTGGSVSTLTIQRTQQEDSAVYLCASSLARGANYGYTFGSGTRLTVV.

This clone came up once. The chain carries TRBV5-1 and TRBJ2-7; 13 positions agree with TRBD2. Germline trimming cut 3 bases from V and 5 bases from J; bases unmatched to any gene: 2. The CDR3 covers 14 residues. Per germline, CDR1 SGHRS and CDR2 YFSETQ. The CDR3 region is CASSSGTSGNEQYF. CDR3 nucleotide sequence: TGCGCCAGCAGCTCCGGGACTAGCGGGAACGAGCAGTACTTC.

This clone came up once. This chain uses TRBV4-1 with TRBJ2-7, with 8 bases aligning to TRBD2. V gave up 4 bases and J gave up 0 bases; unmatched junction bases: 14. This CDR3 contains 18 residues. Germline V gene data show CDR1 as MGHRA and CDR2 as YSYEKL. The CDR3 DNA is TGCGCCAGCAGCCCCGGCCCCTTTGCGGGAGGCCCCTCCTACGAGCAGTACTTC. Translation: CASSPGPFAGGPSYEQYF.

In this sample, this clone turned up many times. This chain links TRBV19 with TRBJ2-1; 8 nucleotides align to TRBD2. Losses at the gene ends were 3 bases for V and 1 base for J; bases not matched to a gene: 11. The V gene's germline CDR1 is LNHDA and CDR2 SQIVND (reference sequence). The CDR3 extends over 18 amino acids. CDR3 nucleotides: TGTGCCAGTAGTATTTCGGAAGTAGCGGGACTTTCCTACAATGAGCAGTTCTTC. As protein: CASSISEVAGLSYNEQFF.

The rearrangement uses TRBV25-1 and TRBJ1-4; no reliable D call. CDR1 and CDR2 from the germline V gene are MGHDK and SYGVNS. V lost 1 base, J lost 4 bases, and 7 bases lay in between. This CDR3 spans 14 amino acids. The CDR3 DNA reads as TGTGCCAGCAGTGAATTGTTCAATAATGAAAAACTGTTTTTT. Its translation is CASSELFNNEKLFF. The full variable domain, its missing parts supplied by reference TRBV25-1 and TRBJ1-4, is EADIYQTPRYLVIGTGKKITLECSQTMGHDKMYWYQQDPGMELHLIHYSYGVNSTEKGDLSSESTVSRIRTEHFPLTLESARPSHTSQYLCASSELFNNEKLFFGSGTQLSVL.

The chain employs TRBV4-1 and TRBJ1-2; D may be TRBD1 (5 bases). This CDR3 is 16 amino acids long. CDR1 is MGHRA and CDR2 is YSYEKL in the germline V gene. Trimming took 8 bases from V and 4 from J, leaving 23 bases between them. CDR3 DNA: TGCGCCAGCGGCGGATTTACCCAAGGGGCGTCCTATGGCTACACCTTC. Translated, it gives CASGGFTQGASYGYTF.

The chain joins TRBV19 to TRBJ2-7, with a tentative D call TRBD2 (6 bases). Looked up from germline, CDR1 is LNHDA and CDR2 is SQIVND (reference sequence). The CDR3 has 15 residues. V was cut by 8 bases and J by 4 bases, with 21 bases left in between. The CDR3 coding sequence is TGTGCCAGTCTCCCCCTGGGCGGGATACAGTACGAGCAGTACTTC. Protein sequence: CASLPLGGIQYEQYF. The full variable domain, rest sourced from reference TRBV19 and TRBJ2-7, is DGGITQSPKYLFRKEGQNVTLSCEQNLNHDAMYWYRQDPGQGLRLIYYSQIVNDFQKGDIAEGYSVSREKKESFPLTVTSAQKNPTAFYLCASLPLGGIQYEQYFGPGTRLTVT.

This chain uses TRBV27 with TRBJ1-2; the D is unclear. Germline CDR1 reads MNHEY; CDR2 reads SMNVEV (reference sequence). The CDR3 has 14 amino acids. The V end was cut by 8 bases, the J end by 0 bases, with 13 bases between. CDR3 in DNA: TGTGCCAGCCAACCACGAGCGGCTAACTATGGCTACACCTTC. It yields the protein CASQPRAANYGYTF.

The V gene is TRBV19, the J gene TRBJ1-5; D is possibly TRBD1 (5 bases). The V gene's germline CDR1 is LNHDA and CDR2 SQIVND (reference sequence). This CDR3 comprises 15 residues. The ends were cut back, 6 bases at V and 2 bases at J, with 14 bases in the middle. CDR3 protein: CASSQGGAGNQPQHF. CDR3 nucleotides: TGTGCCAGTAGCCAAGGCGGGGCAGGCAATCAGCCCCAGCATTTT.

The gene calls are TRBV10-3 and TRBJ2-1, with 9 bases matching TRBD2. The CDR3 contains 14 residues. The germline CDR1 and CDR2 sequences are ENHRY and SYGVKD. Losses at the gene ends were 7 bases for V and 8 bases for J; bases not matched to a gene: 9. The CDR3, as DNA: TGTGCCATCACGGGCGGGAGGGCCAGCGATGAGCAGTTCTTC. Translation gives CAITGGRASDEQFF.

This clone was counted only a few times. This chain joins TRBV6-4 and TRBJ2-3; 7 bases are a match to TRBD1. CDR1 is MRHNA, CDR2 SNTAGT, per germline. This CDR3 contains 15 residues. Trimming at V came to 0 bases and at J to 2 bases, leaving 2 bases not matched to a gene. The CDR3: CASSDSTGHTDTQYF. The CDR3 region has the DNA TGTGCCAGCAGTGACTCGACAGGGCACACAGATACGCAGTATTTT.

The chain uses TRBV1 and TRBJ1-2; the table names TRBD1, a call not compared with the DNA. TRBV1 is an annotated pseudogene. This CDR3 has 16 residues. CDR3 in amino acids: CTSSQDSRQGIYGYTF. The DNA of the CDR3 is TGCACCAGCAGCCAAGATAGTAGGCAGGGGATATATGGCTACACCTTC.

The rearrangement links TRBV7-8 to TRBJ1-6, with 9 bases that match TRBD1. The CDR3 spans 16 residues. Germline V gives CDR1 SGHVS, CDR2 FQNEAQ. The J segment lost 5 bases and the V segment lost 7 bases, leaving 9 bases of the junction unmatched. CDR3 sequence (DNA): TGTGCCAGCACCTTGATGGGACAGGGCAATAATTCACCCCTCCACTTT. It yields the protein CASTLMGQGNNSPLHF.

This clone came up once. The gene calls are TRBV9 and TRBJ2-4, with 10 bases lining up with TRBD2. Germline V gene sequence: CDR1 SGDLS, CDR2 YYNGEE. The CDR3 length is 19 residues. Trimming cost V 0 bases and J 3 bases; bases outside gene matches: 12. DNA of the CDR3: TGTGCCAGCAGCGTAGGAGCGGGAGGGCTTGGGGTAGGCAAAAACATTCAGTACTTC. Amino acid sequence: CASSVGAGGLGVGKNIQYF.

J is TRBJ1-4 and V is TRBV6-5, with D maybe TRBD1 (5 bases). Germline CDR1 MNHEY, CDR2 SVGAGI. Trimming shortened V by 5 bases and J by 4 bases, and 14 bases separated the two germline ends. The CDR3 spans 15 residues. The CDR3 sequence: CASSRHDRYNEKLFF. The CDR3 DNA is TGTGCCAGCAGTAGACACGACAGATATAATGAAAAACTGTTTTTT.

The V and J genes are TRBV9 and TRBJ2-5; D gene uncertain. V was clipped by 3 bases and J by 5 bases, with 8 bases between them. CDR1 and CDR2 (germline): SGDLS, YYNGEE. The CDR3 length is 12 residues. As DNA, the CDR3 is TGTGCCAGCAGCGCCTCCCGGGAGACCCAGTACTTC. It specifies CASSASRETQYF. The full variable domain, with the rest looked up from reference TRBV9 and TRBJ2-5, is DSGVTQTPKHLITATGQRVTLRCSPRSGDLSVYWYQQSLDQGLQFLIQYYNGEERAKGNILERFSAQQFPDLHSELNLSSLELGDSALYFCASSASRETQYFGPGTRLLVL.

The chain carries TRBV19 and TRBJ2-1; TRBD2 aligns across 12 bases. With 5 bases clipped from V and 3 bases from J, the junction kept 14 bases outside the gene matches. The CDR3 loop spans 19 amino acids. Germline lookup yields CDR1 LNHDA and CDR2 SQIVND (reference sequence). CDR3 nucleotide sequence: TGTGCCAGTAGTCCAAATCTAGCGGGAGGGCCTGGTGTCTACAATGAGCAGTTCTTC. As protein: CASSPNLAGGPGVYNEQFF.

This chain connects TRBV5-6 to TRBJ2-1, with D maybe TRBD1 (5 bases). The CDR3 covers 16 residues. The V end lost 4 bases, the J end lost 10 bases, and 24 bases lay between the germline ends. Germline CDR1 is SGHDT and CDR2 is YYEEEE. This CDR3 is CASSLPQGGLPGEQFF. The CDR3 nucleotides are TGTGCCAGCAGCCTCCCCCAGGGCGGCCTTCCTGGCGAGCAGTTCTTC.

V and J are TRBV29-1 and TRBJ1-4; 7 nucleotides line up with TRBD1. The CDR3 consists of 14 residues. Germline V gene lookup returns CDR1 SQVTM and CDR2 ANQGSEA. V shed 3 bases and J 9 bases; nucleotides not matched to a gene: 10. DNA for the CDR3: TGCAGCGTTGAGTTGGGGGGACAGATAAAAAAACTGTTTTTT. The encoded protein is CSVELGGQIKKLFF.